This T cell receptor (beta chain) came from a study of T-cell reconstitution after alpha-beta-depleted transplantation in children. This clonotype was seen a handful of times. Germline lookup yields CDR1 SGHRS and CDR2 YFSETQ. The CDR3 loop spans 15 amino acids. Trimming stripped 4 bases from V and 2 bases from J, with 16 bases between. Preparation of the TCRbeta library used unique molecular identifiers. TCRdb reprocessed the PCR reads via MiXCR and lists one record per CDR3 protein. The sample holds hundreds of thousands of distinct CDR3 sequences; approximately 15% are singletons and the top ten take 0.85% to 1.3%.

V gene TRBV5-1 combines with J gene TRBJ2-7, with D perhaps TRBD1 (5 bases). The sequence came from a human donor who donated a stem cell graft to a child with acute myeloid leukemia. The input for sequencing was PBMCs from the stem cell graft donor, taken from the stem cell graft. CDR3 residues: CASSPTTGSAYEQYF. DNA for the CDR3: TGCGCCAGCAGCCCTACAACAGGCAGTGCCTACGAGCAGTACTTC.